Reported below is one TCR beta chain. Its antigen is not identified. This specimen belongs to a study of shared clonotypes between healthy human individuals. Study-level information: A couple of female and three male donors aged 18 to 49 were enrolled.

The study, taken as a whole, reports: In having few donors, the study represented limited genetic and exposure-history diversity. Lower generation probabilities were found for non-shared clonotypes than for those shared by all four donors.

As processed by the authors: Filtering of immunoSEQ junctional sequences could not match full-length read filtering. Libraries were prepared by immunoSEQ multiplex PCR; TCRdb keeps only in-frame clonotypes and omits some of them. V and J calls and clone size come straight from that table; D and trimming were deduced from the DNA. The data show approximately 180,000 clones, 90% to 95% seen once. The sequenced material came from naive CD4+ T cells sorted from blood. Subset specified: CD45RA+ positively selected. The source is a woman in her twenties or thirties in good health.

The chain's CDR3 is CAIAQAVEAGELFF. The DNA for the CDR3 is TGTGCCATTGCCCAGGCGGTGGAGGCCGGGGAGCTGTTTTTT. The rearrangement joins TRBV10-3 to TRBJ2-2; tentatively, D is TRBD2 (5 bases). The CDR3 totals 14 residues. V lost 9 bases, J lost 6 bases, and 17 bases lay in between. The V gene's germline CDR1 is ENHRY and CDR2 SYGVKD.